The 13 T cell receptor beta chains below all came from one sample that was sequenced in a study of follicular helper T cells after annual influenza vaccination. Assay used: immunoSEQ multiplex PCR; TCRdb lists only in-frame clones, some missing. This table has approximately 6,700 clones, roughly 83% appearing once. Time point denoted: 2015-2016 season, 7 days after influenza vaccination. The sequencing used CXCR5+ CD38- circulating T follicular helper cells from blood, collected 7 days after influenza vaccination. Sample subset: circulating Tfh, non-naive CD4+CXCR5+PD-1+ (ICOS+CD38+ or ICOS-CD38-). The receptors stem from an adult who received the influenza vaccine.

CDR3 sequence: CAWSVGPRPSYNEQFF. The CDR3 nucleotides read TGTGCCTGGAGTGTCGGCCCTCGTCCCTCCTACAATGAGCAGTTCTTC. The chain uses TRBV30 and TRBJ2-1; D uncertain. Trimming cost V 0 bases and J 0 bases, with 12 bases left between them. The CDR3 is 16 amino acids. Germline V lookup: CDR1 GTSNPN, CDR2 SVGIG (reference sequence).

The J gene is TRBJ1-1, the V gene TRBV18, with D uncertain. The germline V gene encodes CDR1 KGHSH and CDR2 LQKENI. The germline V and J ends were trimmed by 4 bases and 4 bases, with 16 bases remaining between them. The CDR3 is 15 amino acids. The CDR3 nucleotides read TGTGCCAGCTCACTCGATACCAAGGGCTCCACTGAAGCTTTCTTT. Its translation is CASSLDTKGSTEAFF.

The chain recombines TRBV11-2 with TRBJ1-1; D call uncertain. V was cut by 6 bases and J by 1 base, with 15 bases left in between. CDR1 and CDR2 from the germline V gene are SGHAT and FQNNGV. The CDR3 is 15 residues long. In nucleotides, the CDR3 is TGTGCCAGCAGACCCATGAACCGAGAGAACACTGAAGCTTTCTTT. Its translation is CASRPMNRENTEAFF.

Only a few counts were recorded for this clone. The J gene is TRBJ1-4, the V gene TRBV5-1, with D perhaps TRBD1 (5 bases). CDR3 size: 14 residues. Germline V gene sequence: CDR1 SGHRS, CDR2 YFSETQ. V was pared by 2 bases and J by 5 bases, with 10 bases between. CDR3 in amino acids: CASSFDSSNEKLFF. CDR3 bases: TGCGCCAGCAGCTTCGACAGCTCGAATGAAAAACTGTTTTTT.

This rearrangement joins TRBV28 to TRBJ2-7; 9 bases map to TRBD1. The germline gives CDR1 MDHEN, CDR2 SYDVKM. The CDR3 length is 16 residues. With V trimmed by 6 bases and J by 0 bases, 9 bases remained unmatched. CDR3 DNA: TGTGCCAGCAGATCTACCGGGACAGGGAGCTCCTACGAGCAGTACTTC. Protein product: CASRSTGTGSSYEQYF.

This chain connects TRBV11-3 to TRBJ2-1, with TRBD2 matching 9 bases. In germline, CDR1 is SGHNT, CDR2 YENEEA. With 1 base clipped from V and 6 bases from J, the junction kept 4 bases outside the gene matches. CDR3 length: 15 residues. The CDR3 protein is CASSLGGGRGNEQFF. In DNA form, the CDR3 reads TGTGCCAGCAGCTTAGGTGGCGGGAGGGGCAATGAGCAGTTCTTC.

CDR3 sequence: CASSSGGSHRSGELFF. The CDR3 DNA sequence: TGTGCCAGCAGCTCGGGGGGCTCCCACCGGTCCGGGGAGCTGTTTTTT. This chain joins TRBV7-2 and TRBJ2-2; D perhaps matches TRBD2 (7 bases). The CDR3 has 16 residues. V lost 4 bases and J lost 6, with 18 bases in between. Germline V lookup: CDR1 SGHTA, CDR2 FQGNSA.

The chain recombines TRBV7-3 with TRBJ1-2; D is possibly TRBD1 (5 bases). The CDR3 is 12 residues long. The ends were cut back, 5 bases at V and 10 bases at J, with 14 bases in the middle. Germline lookup yields CDR1 SGHTA and CDR2 FQGTGA. DNA for the CDR3: TGTGCCAGCAGCCTTCCCGACAGCACCTACACCTTC. Protein product: CASSLPDSTYTF.

V usage is TRBV2 and J usage is TRBJ2-1; D remains unclear. Germline CDR1 and CDR2: SNHLY and FYNNEI. The CDR3 sequence is 14 residues long. The V end was cut by 4 bases, the J end by 5 bases, with 12 bases between. The CDR3 nucleotides read TGTGCCAGCAGTGTCCGAGGCCGGAACAATGAGCAGTTCTTC. The encoded protein is CASSVRGRNNEQFF.

The gene calls are TRBV7-2 and TRBJ2-1, with a tentative D call TRBD2 (5 bases). The CDR3 runs 15 residues. Trimming removed 3 bases from V and 0 bases from J, with 9 bases in between. The V gene's germline CDR1 is SGHTA and CDR2 FQGNSA. In nucleotides, the CDR3 is TGTGCCAGCAGCTTTAGCGCGAGCTCCTACAATGAGCAGTTCTTC. Protein: CASSFSASSYNEQFF. The full variable domain, in which reference TRBV7-2 and TRBJ2-1 provide the parts outside the CDR3, is GAGVSQSPSNKVTEKGKDVELRCDPISGHTALYWYRQSLGQGLEFLIYFQGNSAPDKSGLPSDRFSAERTGGSVSTLTIQRTQQEDSAVYLCASSFSASSYNEQFFGPGTRLTVL.

This chain uses TRBV20-1 with TRBJ2-1; D gene ambiguous. Trimming stripped 6 bases from V and 4 bases from J, with 7 bases between. Germline CDR1 reads DFQATT; CDR2 reads SNEGSKA (reference sequence). The CDR3 runs 11 residues. As DNA, the CDR3 is TGCAGTGCCACCCAATACAATGAGCAGTTCTTC. Protein sequence: CSATQYNEQFF.

The genes are TRBV27 and TRBJ1-5; unclear D gene. The CDR3 loop spans 15 amino acids. Germline loops: CDR1 MNHEY, CDR2 SMNVEV (reference sequence). Trimming pared 3 bases from V and 0 bases from J, leaving 9 bases between. The CDR3 sequence is CASSFRRDSNQPQHF. The CDR3 bases are TGTGCCAGCAGTTTTAGACGGGATAGCAATCAGCCCCAGCATTTT.

The chain uses TRBV2 and TRBJ2-4, with TRBD1 matching 7 bases. J lost 4 bases, V lost 6 bases, and 9 bases had no gene match. This CDR3 comprises 15 residues. The germline CDR1 and CDR2 sequences are SNHLY and FYNNEI. Here the CDR3 DNA reads TGTGCCAGCAGGAGAGACAGGGTGGGAAAAAACATTCAGTACTTC. Its translation: CASRRDRVGKNIQYF. The full variable domain, rest sourced from reference TRBV2 and TRBJ2-4, is EPEVTQTPSHQVTQMGQEVILRCVPISNHLYFYWYRQILGQKVEFLVSFYNNEISEKSEIFDDQFSVERPDGSNFTLKIRSTKLEDSAMYFCASRRDRVGKNIQYFGAGTRLSVL.